Listed below are T cell receptor beta chains from one sample, sequenced in a study of CD8+ T cells in alopecia areata. Assay used: immunoSEQ multiplex PCR; TCRdb lists only in-frame clones, some missing. The sample shows about 150,000 clones, more than 45% of them seen only once. Sample: CD4+ T cells sorted from blood. Receptor source: a human donor with alopecia areata. Each CDR3 is given without its conserved first and last residue.

v_gene,j_gene,CDR3aa
TRBV29-1,TRBJ1-1,SGADRGSEAF
TRBV4-1,TRBJ2-3,ASSQGPGMGTDTQY
TRBV29-1,TRBJ2-1,SVRSSALWSEQF
TRBV20-1,TRBJ2-1,SASVPPLF
TRBV28,TRBJ1-2,ASSSGSMGYT
TRBV2,TRBJ1-1,ATHRGEVDTEAF
TRBV30,TRBJ1-1,ATSGQLPNTEAF
TRBV29-1,TRBJ2-3,SGGKLIEADTQY
TRBV2,TRBJ2-1,ASSERSAQEQF
TRBV14,TRBJ2-2,ASSQSLGQVITGELF
TRBV7-8,TRBJ2-1,ASTPRTDYNEQF
TRBV6-5,TRBJ2-5,ASESQGAGETQY
TRBV4-1,TRBJ1-4,ASSQVPEKLF
TRBV5-1,TRBJ2-5,ASSSGGSETQY
TRBV29-1,TRBJ2-1,SVAVGANVFNEQF
TRBV12-5,TRBJ2-1,ASGLVRVGLHNEQF
TRBV4-2,TRBJ2-7,ASSLSGSVSYEQY
TRBV6-5,TRBJ2-7,ATRALYEQY
TRBV6-5,TRBJ1-1,ASRSLGEAF
TRBV5-1,TRBJ2-5,ASSLELVSGQETQY
TRBV7-3,TRBJ2-1,ASSSTLNEQF
TRBV6-5,TRBJ2-3,ASSYRDNTDTQY
TRBV28,TRBJ2-4,ASSPPTSGKNIQY
TRBV7-8,TRBJ2-3,ASSLTAAKRVPDTQY
TRBV23-1,TRBJ2-6,ASSQSSTGGSGANVLT
TRBV5-1,TRBJ2-7,ASSLNMGHEQY
TRBV7-6,TRBJ2-7,ASSLIIDSLYEQY
TRBV15,TRBJ2-3,ATSRDPAGAPDTQY
TRBV28,TRBJ2-7,ASKQGYYEQY
TRBV29-1,TRBJ2-7,SVGSGSEQY
TRBV5-1,TRBJ2-7,ASSLGTGGDEQY
TRBV11-3,TRBJ1-1,ASSVPGHGVPEAF
TRBV28,TRBJ2-1,ASKIMVGRNNEQF
TRBV29-1,TRBJ1-3,SVGGDTIY
TRBV6-5,TRBJ1-1,ATSSLGGYTEAF
TRBV28,TRBJ2-7,ASSTGQGTYEQY
TRBV12-5,TRBJ2-7,ASGLGTSRYEQY
TRBV18,TRBJ1-2,ASSPMQDSYYGYT
TRBV5-1,TRBJ2-1,ASSPYSGRGYNEQF
TRBV15,TRBJ1-2,ATSRGIAVANYGYT